This T cell receptor (beta chain) is from a study of CD8 T cells in Susac syndrome. Comment on this clonotype: Its antigen is not known.

Study conclusions and caveats: Individuals included in the TCR sequencing and HLA analysis were acknowledged by the study to be relatively few in number.

The V end lost 1 base, the J end lost 0 bases, and 10 bases lay between the germline ends. Per germline, CDR1 MGHRA and CDR2 YSYEKL. The CDR3 contains 15 residues. Random hexamers were used to reverse transcribe roughly 0.5 to 1 ug of RNA. immunoSEQ multiplex PCR amplified TCR beta CDR3 across 54 Vbeta, 13 Jbeta. TCRdb reprocessed the immunoSEQ multiplex PCR reads via MiXCR and lists one record per CDR3 protein. The sample carries tens of thousands of distinct CDR3 sequences, approximately 93% recorded once. The TCR comes from a human donor with multiple sclerosis. The sample taken for sequencing was CD8+ T cells from PBMCs. V gene TRBV4-1 combines with J gene TRBJ2-7; D is unresolved. CDR3 amino acids: CASSQVRTGSYEQYF. The CDR3 region has the DNA TGCGCCAGCAGCCAAGTCAGGACGGGCTCCTACGAGCAGTACTTC.